This TCR beta chain is from a study of blood T cell repertoires in COVID-19. Study-wide background: The study drew acute and convalescent COVID-19 samples from the United States, Italy and Spain. The analysed material was cDNA or gDNA that came from T cells, B-cell-depleted T cells, or PBMCs.

This clone was picked up one time. Study processing details: Reference gene primers were amplified, and this amplification served to estimate nucleated cell counts. The data were produced by immunoSEQ multiplex PCR, yet TCRdb's version contains in-frame clones alone and is incomplete. That table is the source of V, J and clone size, and D and trimming were worked out from the DNA. This table has approximately 240,000 clones, approximately 79% appearing once. The origin of this receptor is a woman between 40 and 55 years old with active or convalescent COVID-19. Sequencing was performed on peripheral blood.

The CDR3 reads CAWSVAASASSPLHF. The CDR3 bases are TGTGCCTGGAGTGTAGCCGCTTCCGCGAGTTCACCCCTCCACTTT. V is TRBV30 and J is TRBJ1-6; D ambiguous. With 0 bases removed from V and 9 bases from J, the gap between germline ends came to 15 bases. Per germline, CDR1 GTSNPN and CDR2 SVGIG (reference sequence). This CDR3 spans 15 amino acids.